In its sample, the clone carrying this TCR beta chain was seen a few times. Its antigen is unidentified. This may come from a read error, since a much larger clone is one base off. Germline V gene data show CDR1 as SQVTM and CDR2 as ANQGSEA. The V gene end was trimmed by 7 bases and the J gene end by 4 bases; junction bases not matched to a gene: 11. The CDR3 is 15 amino acids. General study results and limits: Tumor Treg TCRs overlapped most with tumor naive CD4+ cells. Tumor memory CD4+ T cell TCR gene usage was found to cluster with blood and lymph node memory CD4+ cells and with lymph node naive CD4+ cells. The larger cohort examined one V-J beta rearrangement, not whole repertoires.

After constant-region reverse-primer amplification, full-length variable regions underwent semi-nested PCR with Nested Universal Primer A. TCRdb reanalysed the 5' RACE reads using MiXCR and keeps one entry per CDR3 protein. The sample includes about 62,000 distinct CDR3 sequences, around 30% seen only once; the top ten take roughly 2.5%. The sample taken for sequencing was tumor-infiltrating naive CD4+ T cells sorted from the breast tumor. The subset is: naive CD4+ T cells, CD4+CD45RA+CD25-. The gene calls are TRBV29-1 and TRBJ2-3, with 10 bases that match TRBD2. The sequence came from a female donor with breast cancer. The CDR3 sequence: CSARGASGSSDTQYF. CDR3 sequence (DNA): TGCAGCGCCCGAGGGGCTAGCGGGAGCTCAGATACGCAGTATTTT.